This T cell receptor beta chain was obtained from a study of OX40 agonist ivuxolimab in advanced cancers. At the level of the study: The dose-escalation cohort had hepatocellular carcinoma, melanoma, renal cell or head and neck cancer.

The assay was immunoSEQ multiplex PCR, and TCRdb's table has in-frame clones only and misses some. The profile shows over 100,000 clones, roughly nine tenths of them singletons. Study results and limitations: Certain nonresponders additionally had low normalized T-cell clonal expansion. By week 6 at 0.1 to 3.0 mg/kg, blood CD4+ and CD8+ T cells had expanded clonally.

V was trimmed by 5 bases and J by 8 bases, leaving 12 bases between them. Germline lookup yields CDR1 SGHNT and CDR2 YENEEA. CDR3 size: 13 residues. Comments on this clone: The antigen remains undetermined.

This sequence originates from an adult with an advanced solid tumor such as melanoma, head and neck, liver or kidney cancer. This sequence joins TRBV11-3 and TRBJ1-4; D is perhaps TRBD1 (5 bases). The sequencing used CD4+ or CD8+ T cells sorted from blood, collected in a trial of the OX40 agonist ivuxolimab. CDR3 residues: CASSLTEGEKLFF. In DNA form, the CDR3 reads TGTGCCAGCAGCCTGACAGAGGGGGAAAAACTGTTTTTT.